This paragraph covers one T cell receptor (beta chain) sequence. Its antigen remains unidentified. Second doses that came at about 4 or about 12 weeks were put together. V dropped 2 bases and J dropped 5 bases, with 10 bases sitting between them. The CDR3 loop spans 14 amino acids. In germline, CDR1 is ENHRY, CDR2 SYGVKD. The entry originates in a study of T cell responses to AZD1222 COVID-19 vaccine. Overall study results and limits: Baseline serostatus was positive in only six AZD1222 recipients. A reported finding is that nearly half of spike-specific TCRs target unmutated variant regions.

Libraries were prepared by immunoSEQ multiplex PCR; TCRdb keeps only in-frame clonotypes and omits some of them. Among tens of thousands of clones listed, around 90% were seen once. This chain links TRBV10-3 with TRBJ2-1, with D possibly matching TRBD1 (6 bases). The sequence derives from an adult who received the AZD1222 COVID-19 vaccine. The sample here was peripheral blood, taken 28 days after the second AZD1222 dose. This CDR3 is CAISELRTDNEQFF. In DNA form, the CDR3 reads TGTGCCATCAGTGAGCTCAGGACAGACAATGAGCAGTTCTTC.